A single sample is the source of the 18 T cell receptor beta chains below, sequenced in a study of T-cell memory formation after mild COVID-19. In TCRdb, the 5' RACE reads were re-called with MiXCR into one record per CDR3 protein. The sample carries 300,000 to 400,000 distinct CDR3 sequences, 15% recorded once. The sample taken for sequencing was PBMCs or a T cell subset sorted from them (not recorded which). All receptors derive from a man younger than 35 who had mild COVID-19 (a few samples of this study predate the infection). Cell type and time point are not known.

This clonotype was seen a few times. The rearrangement links TRBV6-2 or TRBV6-3 to TRBJ2-2; 9 nucleotides line up with TRBD2. The CDR3 covers 18 residues. Germline CDR1 MNHEY, CDR2 SVGEGT. Losses at the gene ends were 1 base for V and 0 bases for J; bases not matched to a gene: 6. In DNA, the CDR3 is TGTGCCAGCAGTTACTACCCTAGCGGGGCTTCGAACACCGGGGAGCTGTTTTTT. It is translated as CASSYYPSGASNTGELFF.

This clonotype occurred a few times. V is TRBV18 and J is TRBJ2-1, with D possibly being TRBD2 (6 bases). V lost 2 bases, J lost 6 bases, and 11 bases lay in between. CDR1 is KGHSH and CDR2 is LQKENI in the germline V gene. The CDR3 covers 14 residues. The CDR3 sequence is CASSPIPAGNEQFF. The CDR3 DNA follows: TGTGCCAGCTCACCAATCCCAGCGGGCAATGAGCAGTTCTTC.

V and J are TRBV20-1 and TRBJ2-1; the D is unclear. This CDR3 contains 11 residues. Germline V gene sequence: CDR1 DFQATT, CDR2 SNEGSKA (reference sequence). V lost 4 bases to trimming and J lost 6 bases, with 7 bases between them. In nucleotides, the CDR3 is TGCAGTGCTAACCGTCGCAATGAGCAGTTCTTC. It translates to CSANRRNEQFF.

The chain recombines TRBV5-1 with TRBJ2-3; D is possibly TRBD1 or TRBD2 (5 bases each). CDR3 length: 15 residues. CDR1 is SGHRS and CDR2 is YFSETQ in the germline V gene. The germline V and J ends were trimmed by 1 base and 2 bases, with 11 bases remaining between them. In DNA form, the CDR3 reads TGCGCCAGCAGCTTGAGGGACGGGACCACAGATACGCAGTATTTT. Its protein is CASSLRDGTTDTQYF.

This chain joins TRBV29-1 and TRBJ2-4, with 9 bases fitting TRBD2. V dropped 7 bases and J dropped 9; count of bases not matched to a gene: 10. Germline lookup yields CDR1 SQVTM and CDR2 ANQGSEA. The CDR3 length is 13 residues. CDR3 sequence: CSAGGGGAGIQYF. CDR3 bases: TGCAGCGCTGGGGGCGGGGGGGCTGGCATTCAGTACTTC. The full variable domain, with the rest looked up from reference TRBV29-1 and TRBJ2-4, is SAVISQKPSRDICQRGTSLTIQCQVDSQVTMMFWYRQQPGQSLTLIATANQGSEATYESGFVIDKFPISRPNLTFSTLTVSNMSPEDSSIYLCSAGGGGAGIQYFGAGTRLSVL.

The V and J genes are TRBV12-3 or TRBV12-4 and TRBJ1-5; 7 bases line up with TRBD1. The CDR3 totals 13 residues. Trimming took 7 bases from V and 6 from J; bases not matched to a gene: 6. CDR3 nucleotides: TGTGCCAGCACTCGGGGACAGCCTCAGCCCCAGCATTTT. Translating gives CASTRGQPQPQHF.

The rearrangement joins TRBV27 to TRBJ1-2, with a weak D call TRBD1 (5 bases). There are 17 residues in the CDR3. The V and J ends lost 4 bases and 1 base respectively, with 19 bases between them. The germline V gene encodes CDR1 MNHEY and CDR2 SMNVEV (reference sequence). The CDR3 sequence is CASSSPRPGVGNYGYTF. The CDR3 DNA reads TGTGCCAGCAGTTCCCCTCGCCCGGGGGTTGGTAACTATGGCTACACCTTC.

V gene TRBV19 combines with J gene TRBJ2-5, with 9 bases fitting TRBD2. The CDR3 length is 15 residues. V was clipped by 7 bases and J by 2 bases; unmatched bases: 8. In germline, CDR1 is LNHDA, CDR2 SQIVND (reference sequence). This CDR3 is CASKDLAGRQETQYF. CDR3 sequence (DNA): TGTGCCAGTAAGGATCTAGCGGGGAGGCAAGAGACCCAGTACTTC.

This clonotype was seen a few times. This chain joins TRBV10-3 and TRBJ2-7, with D perhaps being TRBD1 or TRBD2 (5 bases each). The CDR3 consists of 15 residues. Germline values: CDR1 ENHRY, CDR2 SYGVKD. V was clipped by 7 bases and J by 2 bases, with 18 bases between them. This chain's CDR3 is CAIILDSLIPYEQYV. The CDR3 bases are TGTGCCATCATACTAGACAGTCTGATCCCCTACGAGCAGTACGTC.

The V call is TRBV7-2, the J call TRBJ2-5; D uncertain. The CDR3 spans 15 residues. Trimming stripped 4 bases from V and 4 bases from J, with 16 bases between. Germline V lookup: CDR1 SGHTA, CDR2 FQGNSA. The CDR3: CASSSNSIPTETQYF. The CDR3, as DNA: TGTGCCAGCAGCTCAAACTCCATCCCGACAGAGACCCAGTACTTC.

The genes are TRBV9 and TRBJ1-2; a possible D gene is TRBD1 (5 bases). Germline values: CDR1 SGDLS, CDR2 YYNGEE. CDR3 length equals 13 residues. V was pared by 0 bases and J by 6 bases, with 9 bases between. CDR3 region: CASSVGWGNGYTF. DNA for the CDR3: TGTGCCAGCAGCGTAGGTTGGGGGAATGGCTACACCTTC.

The chain joins TRBV5-1 to TRBJ1-2; 7 bases match TRBD1. CDR1 SGHRS and CDR2 YFSETQ come from the germline V gene. The CDR3 runs to 13 residues. Germline trimming cut 0 bases from V and 14 bases from J; bases unmatched to any gene: 10. The CDR3 here is CASSLDRGVRETF. CDR3 in DNA: TGCGCCAGCAGCTTGGACAGGGGAGTCCGAGAAACCTTC.

The CDR3 nucleotides are TGTGCCAGCAGTGCACCTTCGACCCGAAACATTCAGTACTTC. Translation: CASSAPSTRNIQYF. The chain carries TRBV2 and TRBJ2-4; D is ambiguous. V lost 4 bases to trimming and J lost 6 bases, with 13 bases between them. The CDR3 contains 14 residues. The germline V gene encodes CDR1 SNHLY and CDR2 FYNNEI. Filled out from reference TRBV2 and TRBJ2-4, the complete variable domain reads EPEVTQTPSHQVTQMGQEVILRCVPISNHLYFYWYRQILGQKVEFLVSFYNNEISEKSEIFDDQFSVERPDGSNFTLKIRSTKLEDSAMYFCASSAPSTRNIQYFGAGTRLSVL.

This sequence joins TRBV4-3 and TRBJ1-4; no definite D call. V lost 5 bases and J lost 5, with 3 bases in between. Germline loops: CDR1 LGHNA, CDR2 YSLEER. The CDR3 has 11 amino acids. The CDR3 coding sequence is TGCGCCAGCAGCATAAATGAAAAACTGTTTTTT. Translated, it gives CASSINEKLFF.

The CDR3 DNA reads as TGTGCCAGCAGCCCTTGGACTAGACCTCAAGAGACCCAGTACTTC. It encodes CASSPWTRPQETQYF. The chain has TRBV7-2 and TRBJ2-5; 7 nucleotides match TRBD2. V lost 5 bases and J lost 2; bases outside the gene matches: 8. The CDR3 consists of 15 residues. Germline CDR1 and CDR2: SGHTA and FQGNSA.

The chain couples TRBV10-2 to TRBJ1-2; D remains ambiguous. Germline V gene data show CDR1 as WSHSY and CDR2 as SAAADI. The CDR3 covers 12 residues. Trimming cost V 6 bases and J 6 bases, with 11 bases left between them. The CDR3 DNA reads as TGCGCCAGCAGGAATAGGGTGGATGGCTACACCTTC. It yields the protein CASRNRVDGYTF.

This rearrangement joins TRBV7-2 to TRBJ1-2; tentatively, D is TRBD1 (5 bases). Trimming shortened V by 7 bases and J by 2 bases, and 14 bases separated the two germline ends. From germline, CDR1 is SGHTA and CDR2 FQGNSA. CDR3 length equals 14 residues. CDR3 bases: TGTGCCAGCACCCCAGGGCAGGGCAACTATGGCTACACCTTC. As protein: CASTPGQGNYGYTF.

Only a few counts were recorded for this clonotype. V is TRBV28 and J is TRBJ2-2, with a tentative D call TRBD1 (5 bases). CDR1 and CDR2 (germline): MDHEN, SYDVKM. V was trimmed by 4 bases and J by 5 bases, leaving 20 bases between them. This CDR3 region has 17 residues. The CDR3 loop reads CASSWGRVVFRTGELFF. CDR3 nucleotides: TGTGCCAGCAGTTGGGGCAGGGTAGTTTTCCGGACCGGGGAGCTGTTTTTT. Together with reference TRBV28 and TRBJ2-2, the CDR3 gives the full variable domain: DVKVTQSSRYLVKRTGEKVFLECVQDMDHENMFWYRQDPGLGLRLIYFSYDVKMKEKGDIPEGYSVSREKKERFSLILESASTNQTSMYLCASSWGRVVFRTGELFFGEGSRLTVL.